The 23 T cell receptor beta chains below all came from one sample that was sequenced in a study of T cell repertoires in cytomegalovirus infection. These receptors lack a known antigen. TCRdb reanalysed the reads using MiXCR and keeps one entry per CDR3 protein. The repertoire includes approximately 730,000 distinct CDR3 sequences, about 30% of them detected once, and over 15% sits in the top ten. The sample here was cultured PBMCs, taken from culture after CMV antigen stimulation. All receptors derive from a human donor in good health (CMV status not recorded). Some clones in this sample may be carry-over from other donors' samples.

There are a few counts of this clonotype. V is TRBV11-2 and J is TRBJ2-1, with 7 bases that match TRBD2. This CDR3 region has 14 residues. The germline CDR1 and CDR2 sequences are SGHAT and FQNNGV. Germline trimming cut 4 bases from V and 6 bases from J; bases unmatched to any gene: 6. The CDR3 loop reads CASSSGLNVNEQFF. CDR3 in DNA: TGTGCCAGCAGCTCGGGACTAAATGTCAATGAGCAGTTCTTC.

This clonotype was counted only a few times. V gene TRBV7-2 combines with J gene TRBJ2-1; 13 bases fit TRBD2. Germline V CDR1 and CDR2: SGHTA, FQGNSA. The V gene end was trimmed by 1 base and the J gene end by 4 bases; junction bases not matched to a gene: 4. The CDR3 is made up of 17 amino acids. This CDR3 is CASSLVGTSGMYNEQFF. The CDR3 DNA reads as TGTGCCAGCAGCTTAGTAGGGACTAGCGGGATGTACAATGAGCAGTTCTTC.

Here the CDR3 DNA reads TGTGCCAGCAGATTTCGGGACAGGGTCCGGTCTGAAGGCTACACCTTC. This translates into CASRFRDRVRSEGYTF. The chain uses TRBV6-5 and TRBJ1-2, with 9 bases matching TRBD1. CDR1 and CDR2 from the germline V gene are MNHEY and SVGAGI. Losses at the gene ends were 6 bases for V and 8 bases for J; bases not matched to a gene: 16. The CDR3 covers 16 residues.

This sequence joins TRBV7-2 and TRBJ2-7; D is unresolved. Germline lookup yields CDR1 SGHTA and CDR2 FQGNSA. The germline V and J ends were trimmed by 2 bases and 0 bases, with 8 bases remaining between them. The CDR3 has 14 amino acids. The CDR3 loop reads CASSLTQSSYEQYF. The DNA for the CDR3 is TGTGCCAGCAGCTTAACCCAAAGCTCCTACGAGCAGTACTTC.

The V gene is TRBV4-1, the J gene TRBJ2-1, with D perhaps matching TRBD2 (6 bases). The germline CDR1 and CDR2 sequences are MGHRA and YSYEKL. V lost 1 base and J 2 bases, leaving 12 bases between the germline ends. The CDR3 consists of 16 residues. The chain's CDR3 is CASSQGAGRTYNEQFF. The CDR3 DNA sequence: TGCGCCAGCAGCCAAGGGGCGGGACGGACCTACAATGAGCAGTTCTTC.

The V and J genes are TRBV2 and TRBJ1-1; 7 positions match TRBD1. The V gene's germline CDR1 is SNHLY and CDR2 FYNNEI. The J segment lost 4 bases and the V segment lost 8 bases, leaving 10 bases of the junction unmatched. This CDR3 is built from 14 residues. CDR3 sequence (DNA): TGTGCCAGCGGGGCGGACAGGACGGGCACTGAAGCTTTCTTT. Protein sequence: CASGADRTGTEAFF.

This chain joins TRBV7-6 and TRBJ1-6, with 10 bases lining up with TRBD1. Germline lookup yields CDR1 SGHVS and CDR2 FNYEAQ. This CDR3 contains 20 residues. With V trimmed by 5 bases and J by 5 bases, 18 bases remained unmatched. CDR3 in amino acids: CASSPHRDRGPRWHNSPLHF. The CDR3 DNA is TGTGCCAGCAGCCCTCACCGGGACAGGGGTCCCCGATGGCATAATTCACCCCTCCACTTT.

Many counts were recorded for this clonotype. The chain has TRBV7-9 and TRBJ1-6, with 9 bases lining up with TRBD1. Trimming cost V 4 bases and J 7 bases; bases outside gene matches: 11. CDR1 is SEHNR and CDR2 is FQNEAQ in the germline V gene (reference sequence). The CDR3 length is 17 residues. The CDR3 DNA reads TGTGCCAGCAGCTCGACAGGGGGTAGAGGGCCAAATTCACCCCTCCACTTT. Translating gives CASSSTGGRGPNSPLHF.

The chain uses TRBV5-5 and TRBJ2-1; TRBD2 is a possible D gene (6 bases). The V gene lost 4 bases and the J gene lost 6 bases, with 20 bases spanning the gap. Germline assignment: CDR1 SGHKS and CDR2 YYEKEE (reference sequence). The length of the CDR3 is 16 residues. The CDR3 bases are TGTGCCAGCAGCACGCCAGGGTGGGGGACTTTCAATGAGCAGTTCTTC. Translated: CASSTPGWGTFNEQFF.

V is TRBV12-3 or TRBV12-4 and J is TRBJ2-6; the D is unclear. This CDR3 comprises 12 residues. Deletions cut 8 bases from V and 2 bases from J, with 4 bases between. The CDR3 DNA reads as TGTGCCAGCCGCACTGGGGCCAACGTCCTGACTTTC. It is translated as CASRTGANVLTF.

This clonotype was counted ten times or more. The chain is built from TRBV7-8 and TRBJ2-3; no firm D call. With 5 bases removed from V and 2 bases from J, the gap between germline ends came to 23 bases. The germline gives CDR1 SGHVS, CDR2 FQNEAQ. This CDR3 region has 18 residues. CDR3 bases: TGTGCCAGCAGCGGACGATCCGGCCCGACCCTCTCCACAGATACGCAGTATTTT. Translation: CASSGRSGPTLSTDTQYF.

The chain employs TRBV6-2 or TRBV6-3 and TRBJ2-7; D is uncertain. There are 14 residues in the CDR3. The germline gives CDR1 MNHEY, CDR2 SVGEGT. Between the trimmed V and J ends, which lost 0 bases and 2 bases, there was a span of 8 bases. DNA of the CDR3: TGTGCCAGCAGTTACTCGATAGGACCCTACGAGCAGTACTTC. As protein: CASSYSIGPYEQYF.

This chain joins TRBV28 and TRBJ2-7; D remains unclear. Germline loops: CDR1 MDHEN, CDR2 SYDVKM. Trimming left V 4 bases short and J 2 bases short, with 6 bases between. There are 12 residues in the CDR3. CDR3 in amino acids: CASSSLTYEQYF. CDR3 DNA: TGTGCCAGCAGTTCCCTCACCTACGAGCAGTACTTC.

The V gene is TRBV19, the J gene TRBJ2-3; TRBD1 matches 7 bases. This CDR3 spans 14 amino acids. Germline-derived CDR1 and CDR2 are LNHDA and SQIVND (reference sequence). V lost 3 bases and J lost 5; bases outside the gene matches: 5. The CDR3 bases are TGTGCCAGTAGTATCGACACAGGGGAAGATACGCAGTATTTT. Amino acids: CASSIDTGEDTQYF.

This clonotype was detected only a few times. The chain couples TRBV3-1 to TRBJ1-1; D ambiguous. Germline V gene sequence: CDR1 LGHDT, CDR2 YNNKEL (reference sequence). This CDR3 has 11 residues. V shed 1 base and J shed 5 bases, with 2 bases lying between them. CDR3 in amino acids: CASSQATEAFF. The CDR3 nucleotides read TGTGCCAGCAGCCAAGCTACTGAAGCTTTCTTT.

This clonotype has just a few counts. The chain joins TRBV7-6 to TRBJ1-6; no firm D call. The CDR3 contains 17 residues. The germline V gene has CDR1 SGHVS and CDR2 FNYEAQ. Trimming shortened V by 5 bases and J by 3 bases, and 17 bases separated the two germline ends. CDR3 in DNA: TGTGCCAGCAGCCCGGGTAGGGCTCGGAACTATAATTCACCCCTCCACTTT. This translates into CASSPGRARNYNSPLHF.

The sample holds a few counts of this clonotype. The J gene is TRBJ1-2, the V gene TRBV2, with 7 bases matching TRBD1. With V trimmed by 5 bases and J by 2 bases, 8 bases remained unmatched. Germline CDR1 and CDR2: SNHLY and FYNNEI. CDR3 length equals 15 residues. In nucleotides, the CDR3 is TGTGCCAGCAGTACTTGGGACAGCCCAAACTATGGCTACACCTTC. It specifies CASSTWDSPNYGYTF.

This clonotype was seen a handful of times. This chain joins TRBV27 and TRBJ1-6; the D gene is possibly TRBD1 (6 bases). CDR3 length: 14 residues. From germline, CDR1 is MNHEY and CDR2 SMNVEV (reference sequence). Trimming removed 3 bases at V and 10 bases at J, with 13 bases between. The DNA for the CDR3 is TGTGCCAGCAGTTTGAACAGGGTCGGATCACCCCTCCACTTT. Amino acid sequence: CASSLNRVGSPLHF.

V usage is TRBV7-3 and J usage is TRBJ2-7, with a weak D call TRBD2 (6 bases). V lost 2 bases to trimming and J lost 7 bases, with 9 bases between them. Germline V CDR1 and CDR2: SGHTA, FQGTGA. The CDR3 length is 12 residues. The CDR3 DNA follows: TGTGCCAGCAGCTTAGGGACTGTGGAGCAGTACTTC. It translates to CASSLGTVEQYF.

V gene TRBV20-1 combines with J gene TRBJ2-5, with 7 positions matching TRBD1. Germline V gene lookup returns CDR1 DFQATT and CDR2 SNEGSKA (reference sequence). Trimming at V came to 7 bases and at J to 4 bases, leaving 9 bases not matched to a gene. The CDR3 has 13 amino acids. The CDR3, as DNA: TGCAGTGTCACCGGGACAGAAGGAGAGACCCAGTACTTC. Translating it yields CSVTGTEGETQYF.

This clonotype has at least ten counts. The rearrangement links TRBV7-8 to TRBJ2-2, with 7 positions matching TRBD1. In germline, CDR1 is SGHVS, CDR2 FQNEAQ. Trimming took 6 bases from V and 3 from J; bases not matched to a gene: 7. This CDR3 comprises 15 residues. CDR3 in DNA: TGTGCCAGCAGTCGCTTTACAGGGGACACCGGGGAGCTGTTTTTT. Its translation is CASSRFTGDTGELFF.

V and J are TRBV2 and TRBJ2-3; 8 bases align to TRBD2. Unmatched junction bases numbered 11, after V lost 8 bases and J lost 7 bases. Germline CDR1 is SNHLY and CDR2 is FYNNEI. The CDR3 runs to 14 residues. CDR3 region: CASYWGLEHYTQYF. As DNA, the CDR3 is TGTGCCAGCTACTGGGGACTAGAGCATTATACGCAGTATTTT.

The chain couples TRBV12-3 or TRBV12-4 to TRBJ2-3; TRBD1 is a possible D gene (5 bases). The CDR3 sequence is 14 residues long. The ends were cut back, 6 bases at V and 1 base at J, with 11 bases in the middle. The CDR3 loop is CASRPSTGTDTQYF. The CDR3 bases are TGTGCCAGCAGACCCTCGACAGGCACAGATACGCAGTATTTT.